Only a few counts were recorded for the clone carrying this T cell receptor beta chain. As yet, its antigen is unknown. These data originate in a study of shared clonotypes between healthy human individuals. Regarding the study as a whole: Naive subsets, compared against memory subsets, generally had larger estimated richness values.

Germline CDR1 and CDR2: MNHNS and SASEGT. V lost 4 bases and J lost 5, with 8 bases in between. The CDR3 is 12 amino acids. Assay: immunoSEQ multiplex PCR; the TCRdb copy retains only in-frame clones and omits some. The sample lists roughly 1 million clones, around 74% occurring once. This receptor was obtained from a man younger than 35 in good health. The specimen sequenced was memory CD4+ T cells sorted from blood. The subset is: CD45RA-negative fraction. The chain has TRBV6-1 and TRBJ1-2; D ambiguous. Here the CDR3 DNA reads TGTGCCAGCAGTGCCCACGTGTATGGCTACACCTTC. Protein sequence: CASSAHVYGYTF.